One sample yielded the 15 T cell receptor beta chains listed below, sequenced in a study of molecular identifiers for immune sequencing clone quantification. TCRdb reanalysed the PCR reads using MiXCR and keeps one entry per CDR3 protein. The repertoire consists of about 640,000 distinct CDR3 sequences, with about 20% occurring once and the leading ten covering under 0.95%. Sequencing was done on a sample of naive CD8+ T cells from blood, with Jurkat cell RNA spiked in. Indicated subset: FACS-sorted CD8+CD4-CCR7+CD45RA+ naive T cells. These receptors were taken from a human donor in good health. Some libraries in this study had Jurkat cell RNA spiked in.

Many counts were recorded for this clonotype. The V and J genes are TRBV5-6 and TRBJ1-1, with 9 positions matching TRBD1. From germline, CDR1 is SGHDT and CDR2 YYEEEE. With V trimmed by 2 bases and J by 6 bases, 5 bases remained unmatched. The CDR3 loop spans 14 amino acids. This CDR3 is CASSFLTGGSEAFF. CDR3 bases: TGTGCCAGCAGCTTCCTGACAGGGGGGTCTGAAGCTTTCTTT.

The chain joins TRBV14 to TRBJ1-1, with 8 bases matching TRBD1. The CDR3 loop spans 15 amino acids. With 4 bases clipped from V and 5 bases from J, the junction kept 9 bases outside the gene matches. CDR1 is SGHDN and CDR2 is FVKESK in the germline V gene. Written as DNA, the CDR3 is TGTGCCAGCAGCCCGTGGACAGGGATGGGAACTGAAGCTTTCTTT. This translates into CASSPWTGMGTEAFF.

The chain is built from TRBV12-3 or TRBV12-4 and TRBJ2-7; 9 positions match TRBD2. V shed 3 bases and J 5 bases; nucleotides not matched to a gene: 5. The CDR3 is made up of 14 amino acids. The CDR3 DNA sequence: TGTGCCAGCAGTTTTGTAGCGGGGGCAAACGAGCAGTACTTC. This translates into CASSFVAGANEQYF.

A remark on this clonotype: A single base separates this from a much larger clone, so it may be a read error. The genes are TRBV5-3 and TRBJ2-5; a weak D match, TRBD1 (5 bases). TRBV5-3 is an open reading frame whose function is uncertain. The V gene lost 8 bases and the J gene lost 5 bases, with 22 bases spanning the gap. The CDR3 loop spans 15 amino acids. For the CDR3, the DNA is TGTGCCAGCAGATCGATAGGACACACCTTCGAGACCCAGTACTTC. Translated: CASRSIGHTFETQYF.

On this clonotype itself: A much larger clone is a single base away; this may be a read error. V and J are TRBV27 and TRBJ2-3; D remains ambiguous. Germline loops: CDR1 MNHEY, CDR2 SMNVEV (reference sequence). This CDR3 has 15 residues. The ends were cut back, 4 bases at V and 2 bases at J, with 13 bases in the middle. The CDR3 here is CASSSLVGPTDTQYF. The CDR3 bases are TGTGCCAGCAGTTCATTGGTCGGGCCCACAGATACGCAGTATTTT.

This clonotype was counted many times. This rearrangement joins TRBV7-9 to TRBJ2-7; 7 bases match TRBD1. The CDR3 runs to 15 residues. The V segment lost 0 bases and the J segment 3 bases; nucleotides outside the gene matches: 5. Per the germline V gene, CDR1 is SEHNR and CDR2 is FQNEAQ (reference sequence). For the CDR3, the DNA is TGTGCCAGCAGCTTAGCGACCACAGGGGTCTACGAGCAGTACTTC. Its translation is CASSLATTGVYEQYF.

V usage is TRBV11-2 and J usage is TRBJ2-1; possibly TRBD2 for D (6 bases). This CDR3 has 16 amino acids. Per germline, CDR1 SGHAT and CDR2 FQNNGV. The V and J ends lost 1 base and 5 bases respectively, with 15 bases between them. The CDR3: CASSLAFWEVDNEQFF. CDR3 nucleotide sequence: TGTGCCAGCAGCTTAGCGTTCTGGGAGGTTGACAATGAGCAGTTCTTC.

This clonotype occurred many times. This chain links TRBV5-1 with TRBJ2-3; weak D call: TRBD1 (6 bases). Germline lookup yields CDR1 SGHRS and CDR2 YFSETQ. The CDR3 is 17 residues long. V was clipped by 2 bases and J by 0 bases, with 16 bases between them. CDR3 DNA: TGCGCCAGCAGCTTAGACAGGAATATTTTAAGCACAGATACGCAGTATTTT. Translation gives CASSLDRNILSTDTQYF.

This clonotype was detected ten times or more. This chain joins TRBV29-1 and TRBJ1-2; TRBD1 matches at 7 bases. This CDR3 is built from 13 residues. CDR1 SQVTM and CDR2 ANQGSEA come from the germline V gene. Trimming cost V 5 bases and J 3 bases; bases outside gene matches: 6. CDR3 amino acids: CSVIDRDHYGYTF. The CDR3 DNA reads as TGCAGCGTTATCGACAGGGACCACTATGGCTACACCTTC.

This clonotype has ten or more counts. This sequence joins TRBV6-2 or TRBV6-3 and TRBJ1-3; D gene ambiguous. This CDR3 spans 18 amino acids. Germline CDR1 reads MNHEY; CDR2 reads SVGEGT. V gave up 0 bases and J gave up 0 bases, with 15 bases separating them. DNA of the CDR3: TGTGCCAGCAGTTACTCTTGGAAAACATCGAGCTCTGGAAACACCATATATTTT. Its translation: CASSYSWKTSSSGNTIYF.

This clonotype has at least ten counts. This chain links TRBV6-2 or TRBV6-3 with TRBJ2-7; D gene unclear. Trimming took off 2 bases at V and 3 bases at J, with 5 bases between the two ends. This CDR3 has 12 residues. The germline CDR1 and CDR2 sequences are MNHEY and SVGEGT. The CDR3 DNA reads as TGTGCCAGCAGTTACGGGAACTACGAGCAGTACTTC. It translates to CASSYGNYEQYF.

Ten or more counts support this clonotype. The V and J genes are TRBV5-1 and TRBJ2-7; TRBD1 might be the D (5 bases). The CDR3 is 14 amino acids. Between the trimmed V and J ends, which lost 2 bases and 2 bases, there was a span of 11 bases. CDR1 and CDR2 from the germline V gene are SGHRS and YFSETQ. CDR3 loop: CASSFYQGPYEQYF. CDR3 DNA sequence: TGCGCCAGCAGCTTTTACCAGGGCCCCTACGAGCAGTACTTC.

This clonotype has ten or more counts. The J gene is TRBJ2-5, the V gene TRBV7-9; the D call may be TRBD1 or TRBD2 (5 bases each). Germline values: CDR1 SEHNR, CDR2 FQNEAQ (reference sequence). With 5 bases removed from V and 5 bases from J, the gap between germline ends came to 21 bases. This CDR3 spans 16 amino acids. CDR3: CASSPGTLVGMETQYF. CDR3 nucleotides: TGTGCCAGCAGCCCGGGGACCCTAGTAGGGATGGAGACCCAGTACTTC.

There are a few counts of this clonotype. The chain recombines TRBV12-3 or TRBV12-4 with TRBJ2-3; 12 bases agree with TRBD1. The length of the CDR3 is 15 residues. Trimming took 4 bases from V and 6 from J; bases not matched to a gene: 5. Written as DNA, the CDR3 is TGTGCCAGCAGTTCCGAGGGACAGGGGGCCGATACGCAGTATTTT. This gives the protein CASSSEGQGADTQYF.

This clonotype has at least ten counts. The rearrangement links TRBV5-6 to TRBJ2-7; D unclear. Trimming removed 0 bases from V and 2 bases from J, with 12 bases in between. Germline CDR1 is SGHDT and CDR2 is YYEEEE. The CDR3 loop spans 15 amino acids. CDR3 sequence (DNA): TGTGCCAGCAGCTTGGAAGCAGGTGGGACCTACGAGCAGTACTTC. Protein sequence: CASSLEAGGTYEQYF.